The TCR beta chain under discussion was sequenced for a study of T cell repertoires in cytomegalovirus infection. Study summary: Public TCR beta signatures indicated both CMV infection and matching HLA type. Whole-study results and caveats: Cumulated frequencies of public TCR beta families served to identify carriers of CMV plus the relevant HLA. Dominant in the ex vivo response were TCR beta clonotypes restricted by HLA-C and specific for CMV.

Germline lookup yields CDR1 MNHNS and CDR2 SASEGT. This CDR3 has 15 residues. Trimming removed 3 bases from V and 13 bases from J, with 22 bases in between. TCRdb analysed the reads with MiXCR anew, one entry per CDR3 protein. Among approximately 990,000 distinct CDR3 sequences, 25% to 40% were seen once, and the ten largest hold 13%. This clonotype was counted a few times. Antigen: not known. The receptor's source is a human donor in good health (CMV status not recorded). Some clones in this sample may be carry-over from other donors' samples. The sequencing used cultured CD8+ T cells from PBMCs, collected from culture after CMV antigen stimulation. The chain links TRBV6-1 to TRBJ2-1; D not certain. The CDR3 spells CASSDDTALVSEQFF. CDR3 DNA: TGTGCCAGCAGTGACGACACGGCCCTAGTATCGGAACAGTTCTTC.